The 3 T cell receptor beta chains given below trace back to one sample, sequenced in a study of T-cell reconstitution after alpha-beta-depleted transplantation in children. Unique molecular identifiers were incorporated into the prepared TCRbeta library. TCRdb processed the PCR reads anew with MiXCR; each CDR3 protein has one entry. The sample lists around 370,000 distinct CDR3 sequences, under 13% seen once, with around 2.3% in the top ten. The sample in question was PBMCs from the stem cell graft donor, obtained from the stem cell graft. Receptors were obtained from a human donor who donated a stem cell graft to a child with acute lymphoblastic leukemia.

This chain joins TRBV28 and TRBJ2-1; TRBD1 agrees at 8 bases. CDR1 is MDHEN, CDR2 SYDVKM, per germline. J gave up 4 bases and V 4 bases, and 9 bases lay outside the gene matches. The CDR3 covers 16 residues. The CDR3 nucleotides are TGTGCCAGCAGTTCCGGGACAGGTAATAATTACAATGAGCAGTTCTTC. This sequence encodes CASSSGTGNNYNEQFF.

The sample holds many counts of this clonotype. This CDR3 is CASSQGSGSYNEQFF. DNA for the CDR3: TGCGCCAGCAGCCAAGGAAGCGGGAGCTACAATGAGCAGTTCTTC. This chain uses TRBV4-1 with TRBJ2-1, with 8 nucleotides matching TRBD2. Looked up from germline, CDR1 is MGHRA and CDR2 is YSYEKL. The CDR3 totals 15 residues. Trimming removed 1 base from V and 3 bases from J; junction bases left unmatched: 2.

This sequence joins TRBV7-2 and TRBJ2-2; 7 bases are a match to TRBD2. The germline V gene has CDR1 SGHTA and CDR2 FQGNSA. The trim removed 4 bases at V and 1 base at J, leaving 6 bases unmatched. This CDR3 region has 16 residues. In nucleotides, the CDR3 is TGTGCCAGCAGCTACCTGACTAGCCGGAACACCGGGGAGCTGTTTTTT. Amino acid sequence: CASSYLTSRNTGELFF.